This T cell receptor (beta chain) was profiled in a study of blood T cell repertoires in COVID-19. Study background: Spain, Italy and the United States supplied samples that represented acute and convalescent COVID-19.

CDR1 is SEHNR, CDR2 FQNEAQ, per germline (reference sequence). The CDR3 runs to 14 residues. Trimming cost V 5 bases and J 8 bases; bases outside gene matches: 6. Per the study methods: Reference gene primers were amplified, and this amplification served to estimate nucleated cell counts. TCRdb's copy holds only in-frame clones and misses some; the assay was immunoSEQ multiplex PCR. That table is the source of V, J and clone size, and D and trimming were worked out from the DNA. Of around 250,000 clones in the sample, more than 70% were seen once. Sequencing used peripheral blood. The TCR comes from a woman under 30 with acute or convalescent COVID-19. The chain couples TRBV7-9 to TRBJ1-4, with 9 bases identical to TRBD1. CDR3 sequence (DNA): TGTGCCAGCAGCCCGGGACAGGGTGACGAAAAACTGTTTTTT. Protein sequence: CASSPGQGDEKLFF.